These T cell receptor beta chains were read from a single sample in a study of radiation and T cells in renal cell carcinoma. The protocol was immunoSEQ multiplex PCR, while the TCRdb copy is restricted to in-frame clones and leaves out a portion. The sample has about 170,000 clones; around 90% are singletons. Specimen: blood, collected from a patient whose treatment included radiotherapy and nephrectomy. The receptor set was obtained from a woman between 50 and 59 years old with renal cell carcinoma. Both conserved end residues are trimmed from each CDR3.

v_call: TRBV7-9
cdr3_aa: ASSSRVQGAWEKLF

v_call: TRBV7-9
cdr3_aa: ASSLTLLKT

v_call: TRBV4-1
cdr3_aa: ASSQPVRGRSPLH

v_call: TRBV19
cdr3_aa: ASSIGFPGTQY

v_call: TRBV7-3
cdr3_aa: ASSLMGGQETQY

v_call: TRBV9
cdr3_aa: ASSWGSDNSPLH

v_call: TRBV12-5
cdr3_aa: ASGLVNPGQYEQY

v_call: TRBV4-3
cdr3_aa: ASSQVWGAQGAQY

v_call: TRBV7-9
cdr3_aa: ASSMPGQGLGRGSPLH

v_call: TRBV5-4
cdr3_aa: ASSTASGGNTDTQY

v_call: TRBV10-3
cdr3_aa: AISVDSPYYEQY

v_call: TRBV9
cdr3_aa: ASSGDRHNSPLH

v_call: TRBV6-6
cdr3_aa: ASSYSAGRYGYT

v_call: TRBV6-5
cdr3_aa: ASSLTGFGPQH

v_call: TRBV19
cdr3_aa: ASCEWGSYTEAF

v_call: TRBV7-2
cdr3_aa: ASKRGSLETQY

v_call: TRBV19
cdr3_aa: ASSTGGGGYT

v_call: TRBV29-1
cdr3_aa: SADAGTGSYEQY

v_call: TRBV14
cdr3_aa: ASSQGGSDIGYT

v_call: TRBV9
cdr3_aa: ASSVGPGDTQY

v_call: TRBV7-2
cdr3_aa: ASSYDRYEQF

v_call: TRBV12-5
cdr3_aa: AKITGELF

v_call: TRBV5-5
cdr3_aa: ASTSRDMYNEQF

v_call: TRBV7-3
cdr3_aa: ASSLNREGGEAF

v_call: TRBV19
cdr3_aa: ASSIDRGSEKLF

v_call: TRBV5-5
cdr3_aa: ASSFSTRPLYEQY

v_call: TRBV6-5
cdr3_aa: ASSRTANEKLF

v_call: TRBV2
cdr3_aa: ASFVVGTGRFYGYT